Listed below are T cell receptor beta chains from one sample, sequenced in a study of response to subunit inactivated influenza vaccine. One entry per CDR3 protein, called by TCRdb with MiXCR from the RT-PCR reads. The profile shows about 650,000 distinct CDR3 sequences, approximately 14% of them singletons. The source material was PBMCs from blood, sampled about 14 days before vaccination. The receptors were sampled from a man aged 50 or older who received an inactivated influenza vaccine. Each CDR3 is given with its conserved first and last residue. D genes are given only for firm matches. Expanded clones get a size class; other rows say once, few or many, or leave the size out.

CDR3 DNA: TGTGCCAGCAGCCGGACAGGGCTTAGCGGGAGGGCCTCCAATGAGCAGTTCTTC; CDR3 protein: CASSRTGLSGRASNEQFF; J gene: TRBJ2-1; clone size: -; D gene: TRBD2; V gene: TRBV12-3/TRBV12-4
CDR3 DNA: TGTGCCAGCAGCTTAGGTCGCAGGAACTATGGCTACACCTTC; CDR3 protein: CASSLGRRNYGYTF; J gene: TRBJ1-2; clone size: -; D gene: -; V gene: TRBV7-2
CDR3 DNA: TGCGCCAGCAGCTTTTCGGACCCATACAATGAGCAGTTCTTC; CDR3 protein: CASSFSDPYNEQFF; J gene: TRBJ2-1; clone size: -; D gene: -; V gene: TRBV5-1
CDR3 DNA: TGCAGTGTTCCCGGGGGCGCCACGCGAGGCACCGGGGAGCTGTTTTTT; CDR3 protein: CSVPGGATRGTGELFF; J gene: TRBJ2-2; clone size: few; D gene: -; V gene: TRBV20-1
CDR3 DNA: TGCAGTGCAGAGGACTCCCGCAAAAACATTCAGAACTTC; CDR3 protein: CSAEDSRKNIQNF; J gene: TRBJ2-4; clone size: -; D gene: -; V gene: TRBV20-1
CDR3 DNA: TGTGCCAGCAGCTTAGCGGGCAACCGCTATGGCTACACCTTC; CDR3 protein: CASSLAGNRYGYTF; J gene: TRBJ1-2; clone size: -; D gene: -; V gene: TRBV7-9
CDR3 DNA: TGCGCCAGCAGCCAAGATCTCCCGACTAGCGGGCGATACAATGAGCAGTTCTTC; CDR3 protein: CASSQDLPTSGRYNEQFF; J gene: TRBJ2-1; clone size: few; D gene: TRBD2; V gene: TRBV4-3
CDR3 DNA: TGTGCCAGCAGTTTATTGGGGCGGGGGGGATCATACGAGCAGTACTTC; CDR3 protein: CASSLLGRGGSYEQYF; J gene: TRBJ2-7; clone size: -; D gene: TRBD2; V gene: TRBV12-3/TRBV12-4
CDR3 DNA: TGTGCCAGCAGCCGCCCGTGGGGGGAGGGTGCCTACGAGCAGTACTTC; CDR3 protein: CASSRPWGEGAYEQYF; J gene: TRBJ2-7; clone size: -; D gene: TRBD2; V gene: TRBV7-9
CDR3 DNA: TGCGCCAGCAGCCGCAGTCCTCTGGGGCAGCAAGAGACCCAGTACTTC; CDR3 protein: CASSRSPLGQQETQYF; J gene: TRBJ2-5; clone size: few; D gene: -; V gene: TRBV5-1
CDR3 DNA: TGTGCCAGCAGCTTCCAGGGACTAGCGGGAGCCAATGAGCAGTTCTTC; CDR3 protein: CASSFQGLAGANEQFF; J gene: TRBJ2-1; clone size: many; D gene: TRBD2; V gene: TRBV7-2
CDR3 DNA: TGTGCCAGCAGTTTAGAGGGGTCAGGGCTCGGCAATCAGCCCCAGCATTTT; CDR3 protein: CASSLEGSGLGNQPQHF; J gene: TRBJ1-5; clone size: -; D gene: -; V gene: TRBV12-3/TRBV12-4
CDR3 DNA: TGCGCCAGCAGCCAAGAAACAGGGACAGGGAGTGGCTACACCTTC; CDR3 protein: CASSQETGTGSGYTF; J gene: TRBJ1-2; clone size: -; D gene: TRBD1; V gene: TRBV4-3
CDR3 DNA: TGTGCCAGCAGTCCTCCGGGACAAACCGCTACGGGCATTCAGTACTTC; CDR3 protein: CASSPPGQTATGIQYF; J gene: TRBJ2-4; clone size: -; D gene: -; V gene: TRBV7-2
CDR3 DNA: TGTGCCAGCGGGCCTAGCCGAGTTCACAATGAGCAGTTCTTC; CDR3 protein: CASGPSRVHNEQFF; J gene: TRBJ2-1; clone size: few; D gene: -; V gene: TRBV6-1
CDR3 DNA: TGTGCCAGCAGCACACGCTTGGGACTAGCGGGAGACAATGAGCAGTTCTTC; CDR3 protein: CASSTRLGLAGDNEQFF; J gene: TRBJ2-1; clone size: few; D gene: TRBD2; V gene: TRBV6-2/TRBV6-3
CDR3 DNA: TGTGCCAGCAGCTTTGGGACAGGGGCTCCCGGGGCCCTCACAGATACGCAGTATTTT; CDR3 protein: CASSFGTGAPGALTDTQYF; J gene: TRBJ2-3; clone size: -; D gene: TRBD1; V gene: TRBV11-1
CDR3 DNA: TGTGCCACCAGCAGAGATAGGTCAGGGTCCTACGAGCAGTACTTC; CDR3 protein: CATSRDRSGSYEQYF; J gene: TRBJ2-7; clone size: -; D gene: -; V gene: TRBV15
CDR3 DNA: TGTGCCAGCAGCTTAGAGTTTGGCTATGGCTACACCTTC; CDR3 protein: CASSLEFGYGYTF; J gene: TRBJ1-2; clone size: -; D gene: -; V gene: TRBV11-1
CDR3 DNA: TGCAGTGCTAGGGGATCGACTAGAGGCGAGCAGTACTTC; CDR3 protein: CSARGSTRGEQYF; J gene: TRBJ2-7; clone size: -; D gene: -; V gene: TRBV20-1
CDR3 DNA: TGTGCCAGCAGCTTGACGACTAGGGGCACAGATACGCAGTATTTT; CDR3 protein: CASSLTTRGTDTQYF; J gene: TRBJ2-3; clone size: few; D gene: -; V gene: TRBV11-2
CDR3 DNA: TGTGCCAGCAGCCCCTTTGGAGCGGGGGCCCTCACAGATACGCAGTATTTT; CDR3 protein: CASSPFGAGALTDTQYF; J gene: TRBJ2-3; clone size: -; D gene: TRBD2; V gene: TRBV7-9
CDR3 DNA: TGCAGTGCTAGTCTCGACGAGTCCAATGAGCAGTTCTTC; CDR3 protein: CSASLDESNEQFF; J gene: TRBJ2-1; clone size: -; D gene: -; V gene: TRBV20-1
CDR3 DNA: TGCAGCGTTGACCAATTAGCGGGGGGGCAAGAGACCCAGTACTTC; CDR3 protein: CSVDQLAGGQETQYF; J gene: TRBJ2-5; clone size: few; D gene: TRBD2; V gene: TRBV29-1
CDR3 DNA: TGCGCCAGCAGCTTGGCCGGGCAGGGGTACACTGAAGCTTTCTTT; CDR3 protein: CASSLAGQGYTEAFF; J gene: TRBJ1-1; clone size: few; D gene: -; V gene: TRBV5-1
CDR3 DNA: TGTGCCAGCAGGCAGGGGTTTGATTCACCCCTCCACTTT; CDR3 protein: CASRQGFDSPLHF; J gene: TRBJ1-6; clone size: few; D gene: -; V gene: TRBV6-6